This T cell receptor beta chain was sequenced for a study of blood T cell repertoires in COVID-19. Whole-study context: Sources were T cells, B-cell-depleted T cells, or PBMCs; the material itself was cDNA or gDNA.

TCRdb's copy holds only in-frame clones and misses some; the assay was immunoSEQ multiplex PCR. Of under 200,000 clones detected, roughly 83% appear once; the ten largest clones hold roughly 9.2%. The germline V gene has CDR1 WNHNN and CDR2 SYGVQD (reference sequence). This CDR3 has 16 residues. V shed 8 bases and J 0 bases; nucleotides not matched to a gene: 9. The V gene is TRBV10-1, the J gene TRBJ2-2, with 7 nucleotides matching TRBD1. This clonotype was sampled from a woman aged 80 or older with active or convalescent COVID-19. Sequencing was done on a sample of peripheral blood. The CDR3 loop reads CASAQTGTPNTGELFF. CDR3 sequence (DNA): TGCGCCAGCGCCCAGACAGGGACCCCGAACACCGGGGAGCTGTTTTTT.